Listed below are T cell receptor beta chains from one sample, sequenced in a study of early T cells in non-severe SARS-CoV-2 infection. TCRdb passed the 5' RACE reads through MiXCR, listing each CDR3 protein once. The repertoire has 53,000 or so distinct CDR3 sequences, approximately 12% of them found once; the top ten carry about 2.7%. The sample consisted of whole blood, taken at baseline. These receptors were collected from an adult who was a healthcare worker with PCR-confirmed SARS-CoV-2 infection or an uninfected control (not recorded which). Both conserved end residues are part of each CDR3. A D gene is named only where the DNA matches it firmly. Rows give clone size only sometimes, using once, few, many, or a class for an expanded clone.

size: .; J: TRBJ2-3; V: TRBV11-2; D: .; DNA: TGTGCCAGCAGCTTAGACAGGGCCGGCACAGATACGCAGTATTTT; CDR3: CASSLDRAGTDTQYF
size: .; J: TRBJ1-6; V: TRBV6-5; D: .; DNA: TGTGCCAGCAGTTTCGGACGGCTCAATTCACCCCTCCACTTT; CDR3: CASSFGRLNSPLHF
size: few; J: TRBJ2-7; V: TRBV14; D: .; DNA: TGTGCCAGCAGCCGTCAGTCCTACGAGCAGTACTTC; CDR3: CASSRQSYEQYF
size: few; J: TRBJ2-3; V: TRBV10-1; D: .; DNA: TGCGCCAGCACGGCCGGCGGAGGATCAGATACGCAGTATTTT; CDR3: CASTAGGGSDTQYF
size: .; J: TRBJ2-5; V: TRBV2; D: .; DNA: TGTGCCAGCAGTGTCGCAGAGACCCAGTACTTC; CDR3: CASSVAETQYF
size: few; J: TRBJ1-4; V: TRBV14; D: TRBD1; DNA: TGTGCCAGCAGCGTTAAGCAGGGGGCAGGGGAAAAACTGTTTTTT; CDR3: CASSVKQGAGEKLFF
size: .; J: TRBJ2-1; V: TRBV6-2/TRBV6-3; D: TRBD2; DNA: TGTGCCAGCAGTTATTTCATAGGGACTAGCGGGAGCACGAAGGACAATGAGCAGTTCTTC; CDR3: CASSYFIGTSGSTKDNEQFF
size: few; J: TRBJ2-5; V: TRBV28; D: .; DNA: TGTGCCAGCACCACCCAGGGGGAGGGAGAGACCCAGTACTTC; CDR3: CASTTQGEGETQYF
size: few; J: TRBJ1-1; V: TRBV20-1; D: .; DNA: TGCAGTGCTACCTATTACAGGGCCACTGAAGCTTTCTTT; CDR3: CSATYYRATEAFF
size: once; J: TRBJ2-1; V: TRBV5-4; D: .; DNA: TGTGTCAGCAGCTTGTCTACTAGCAGTATCAATGAGCAGTTCTTC; CDR3: CVSSLSTSSINEQFF
size: .; J: TRBJ2-7; V: TRBV27; D: .; DNA: TGTGCCAGCAGGGGTCGGGACACTAACTCCTACGAGCAGTACTTC; CDR3: CASRGRDTNSYEQYF
size: .; J: TRBJ1-1; V: TRBV18; D: TRBD1; DNA: TGTGCCAGCTCAGTAACCGGGACAGAGAACACTGAAGCTTTCTTT; CDR3: CASSVTGTENTEAFF
size: few; J: TRBJ2-1; V: TRBV5-1; D: .; DNA: TGCGCCAGCACCGTTGGGGGTGAGCAGTTCTTC; CDR3: CASTVGGEQFF
size: many; J: TRBJ2-7; V: TRBV10-2; D: TRBD1; DNA: TGCGCCAGCAGTGCCGGGACAGCCTACGAGCAGTACTTC; CDR3: CASSAGTAYEQYF
size: .; J: TRBJ1-4; V: TRBV27; D: .; DNA: TGTGCCAGCAGTCGCCAGGGAGACACGGGTGAAAAACTGTTTTTT; CDR3: CASSRQGDTGEKLFF
size: few; J: TRBJ2-7; V: TRBV7-2; D: .; DNA: TGTGCCAGCAGCTTAAGCGGACTATACGAGCAGTACTTC; CDR3: CASSLSGLYEQYF
size: .; J: TRBJ2-3; V: TRBV5-1; D: .; DNA: TGCGCCAGCAGCCCGGAGGGAGGCGGCACAGATACGCAGTATTTT; CDR3: CASSPEGGGTDTQYF
size: .; J: TRBJ2-2; V: TRBV3-1; D: TRBD1; DNA: TGTGCCAGCAGCCGACCGGGACAGGGAACCGGGGAGCTGTTTTTT; CDR3: CASSRPGQGTGELFF
size: many; J: TRBJ2-5; V: TRBV29-1; D: TRBD2; DNA: TGCAGCGTCCAGGGACTAGCGGGAGAGACCCAGTACTTC; CDR3: CSVQGLAGETQYF
size: few; J: TRBJ2-1; V: TRBV5-1; D: TRBD2; DNA: TGCGCCAGCAGCTTGGTTGGTAGCGGGATTGATGAGCAGTTCTTC; CDR3: CASSLVGSGIDEQFF
size: .; J: TRBJ2-7; V: TRBV11-2; D: TRBD1; DNA: TGTGCCAGCAGTCGAACCGGGACAGGGATTTATGAGCAGTACTTC; CDR3: CASSRTGTGIYEQYF
size: few; J: TRBJ2-2; V: TRBV11-2; D: .; DNA: TGTGCCAGCAGCTTTGCAGTCCGGGGGTGGACCGGGGAGCTGTTTTTT; CDR3: CASSFAVRGWTGELFF
size: few; J: TRBJ2-3; V: TRBV6-2/TRBV6-3; D: TRBD2; DNA: TGTGCCAGCATTGATCATTGGACTAGCGCTCCAGATACGCAGTATTTT; CDR3: CASIDHWTSAPDTQYF
size: .; J: TRBJ2-3; V: TRBV20-1; D: .; DNA: TGCAGTGCTAGAGATTGGGGGGAGTGGTTAGATACGCAGTATTTT; CDR3: CSARDWGEWLDTQYF
size: .; J: TRBJ1-5; V: TRBV5-6; D: .; DNA: TGTGCCAGCAGCACCCTCCCGGGAGGGAATCAGCCCCAGCATTTT; CDR3: CASSTLPGGNQPQHF
size: few; J: TRBJ2-3; V: TRBV6-2/TRBV6-3; D: TRBD2; DNA: TGTGCCAGCACTCCCGGGACTAGCGGGAGAGGGAGCACAGATACGCAGTATTTT; CDR3: CASTPGTSGRGSTDTQYF
size: few; J: TRBJ2-3; V: TRBV7-2; D: TRBD2; DNA: TGTGCCAGCAGCTTCGGACTAGGCCACACAGATACGCAGTATTTT; CDR3: CASSFGLGHTDTQYF
size: .; J: TRBJ2-2; V: TRBV20-1; D: .; DNA: TGCAGTGCTAGTGGGGGAAACACCGGGGAGCTGTTTTTT; CDR3: CSASGGNTGELFF
size: .; J: TRBJ2-7; V: TRBV20-1; D: TRBD2; DNA: TGCAGTGCCCAACCTATGAGCGGGGAATCCTACGAGCAGTACTTC; CDR3: CSAQPMSGESYEQYF
size: .; J: TRBJ2-4; V: TRBV12-5; D: .; DNA: TGTGCTAGTGGTTTGGAAGGGAACATTCAGTACTTC; CDR3: CASGLEGNIQYF
size: few; J: TRBJ2-7; V: TRBV27; D: .; DNA: TGTGCCAGCAGTTCCCGGGACCTCCTCTGGGGCGAGCAGTACTTC; CDR3: CASSSRDLLWGEQYF
size: few; J: TRBJ2-7; V: TRBV7-2; D: .; DNA: TGTGCCAGCAGCACGATTAGCGGTAACTACGAGCAGTACTTC; CDR3: CASSTISGNYEQYF
size: .; J: TRBJ1-4; V: TRBV27; D: .; DNA: TGTGCCAGCAGTCCGCCCAGGGGTGGTGGTAATGAAAAACTGTTTTTT; CDR3: CASSPPRGGGNEKLFF
size: .; J: TRBJ2-4; V: TRBV15; D: .; DNA: TGTGCCACCAGCAGAGATATGCTAGCGTCTGCTGGGGCCAAAAACATTCAGTACTTC; CDR3: CATSRDMLASAGAKNIQYF
size: .; J: TRBJ2-6; V: TRBV2; D: TRBD1; DNA: TGTGCCAGTGGAGATGGGACAGGGGCTCCCTCTGGGGCCAACGTCCTGACTTTC; CDR3: CASGDGTGAPSGANVLTF
size: few; J: TRBJ2-3; V: TRBV29-1; D: .; DNA: TGCAGCGTTGAAGACCCCGCCCCGTATCATAGCACAGATACGCAGTATTTT; CDR3: CSVEDPAPYHSTDTQYF
size: many; J: TRBJ2-3; V: TRBV2; D: .; DNA: TGTGCCAGCAGTGGATTGGTGGGGGCTATCACAGATACGCAGTATTTT; CDR3: CASSGLVGAITDTQYF
size: .; J: TRBJ1-1; V: TRBV6-5; D: .; DNA: TGTGCCAGCAGTTACTCTGCAGGGAACACTGAAGCTTTCTTT; CDR3: CASSYSAGNTEAFF
size: few; J: TRBJ2-3; V: TRBV11-2; D: TRBD2; DNA: TGTGCCAGCAGCTTAATTGGGGCAGCGGGGGATACGCAGTATTTT; CDR3: CASSLIGAAGDTQYF
size: few; J: TRBJ1-1; V: TRBV7-2; D: .; DNA: TGTGCCAGCAGCTTAGCGTGGCAGGGCGCTGAAGCTTTCTTT; CDR3: CASSLAWQGAEAFF